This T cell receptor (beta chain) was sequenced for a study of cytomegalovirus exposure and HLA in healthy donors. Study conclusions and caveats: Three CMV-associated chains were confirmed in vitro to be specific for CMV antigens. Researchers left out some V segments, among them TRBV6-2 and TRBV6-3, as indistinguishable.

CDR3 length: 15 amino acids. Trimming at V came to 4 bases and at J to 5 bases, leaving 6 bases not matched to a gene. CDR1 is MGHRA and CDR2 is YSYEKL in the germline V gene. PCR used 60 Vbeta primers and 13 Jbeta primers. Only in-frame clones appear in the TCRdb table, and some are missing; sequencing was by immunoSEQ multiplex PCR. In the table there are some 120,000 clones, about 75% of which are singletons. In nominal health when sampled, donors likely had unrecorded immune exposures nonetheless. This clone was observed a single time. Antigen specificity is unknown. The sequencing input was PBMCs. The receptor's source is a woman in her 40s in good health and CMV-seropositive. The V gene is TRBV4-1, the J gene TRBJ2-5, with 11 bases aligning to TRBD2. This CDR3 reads CASSPTSGGRETQYF. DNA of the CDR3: TGCGCCAGCAGCCCCACTAGCGGGGGACGGGAGACCCAGTACTTC.